Presented here are 26 T cell receptor beta chains from one specimen sequenced in a study of ipilimumab plus nivolumab after autologous stem cell transplantation (dated by TCRdb to the early 2020s). Library preparation was by the immunoSEQ multiplex PCR assay. As stored in TCRdb, this immuneACCESS dataset retains in-frame rearrangements with V and J assigned. A fraction of the clones does not appear; measured against another copy, unresolved V genes explain less than half of the discrepancy, and the remainder lacks a known reason. This sample has around 15,000 clones in its table, and about 80% of those were observed once. Roughly 10% of the sample belongs to the ten largest clones. Sequences were derived from PBMCs, sampled in a trial of ipilimumab plus nivolumab as post-transplant consolidation. The receptors shown here come from a male donor with diffuse large B-cell lymphoma.

This rearrangement joins TRBV19 to TRBJ2-7; D might be TRBD2 (6 bases). From germline, CDR1 is LNHDA and CDR2 SQIVND (reference sequence). This CDR3 spans 16 amino acids. V was pared by 5 bases and J by 5 bases, with 22 bases between. CDR3 coding DNA: TGTGCCAGTAGTGGAGGGGCAGGATCCTTGATTGACGAGCAGTACTTC. This encodes CASSGGAGSLIDEQYF.

Details on this clone: Other DNA sequences of this sample code for an identical CDR3. This chain links TRBV10-3 with TRBJ1-4; D perhaps matches TRBD1 (5 bases). This CDR3 has 13 residues. Trimming pared 9 bases from V and 8 bases from J, leaving 16 bases between. CDR1 is ENHRY and CDR2 is SYGVKD in the germline V gene. The CDR3 spells CAIRGRVNEKLFF. The CDR3 DNA reads TGTGCCATTAGAGGCAGGGTAAACGAAAAACTGTTTTTT.

The J gene is TRBJ1-2, the V gene TRBV5-4; TRBD1 aligns across 8 bases. With 3 bases clipped from V and 8 bases from J, the junction kept 15 bases outside the gene matches. Looked up from germline, CDR1 is SGHNT and CDR2 is YYREEE (reference sequence). The CDR3 has 16 residues. The CDR3, as DNA: TGTGCCAGCAGCTCCTTATTATTTACAGGGGGAGACGGCTACACCTTC. Translated: CASSSLLFTGGDGYTF.

The V call is TRBV10-3, the J call TRBJ1-1; the D is unclear. This CDR3 has 17 amino acids. Between the trimmed V and J ends, which lost 1 base and 4 bases, there was a span of 19 bases. CDR1 is ENHRY, CDR2 SYGVKD, per germline. In DNA form, the CDR3 reads TGTGCCATCAGTGAGTTATCCCTAAGCGACGGCGGCACTGAAGCTTTCTTT. It encodes CAISELSLSDGGTEAFF.

The chain has TRBV18 and TRBJ1-5; D is unclear. The CDR3 loop spans 14 amino acids. Trimming removed 3 bases at V and 0 bases at J, with 6 bases between. Germline-derived CDR1 and CDR2 are KGHSH and LQKENI. The chain's CDR3 is CASSPGHSNQPQHF. The DNA of the CDR3 is TGTGCCAGCTCACCCGGGCATAGCAATCAGCCCCAGCATTTT.

This chain links TRBV4-2 with TRBJ2-5; perhaps TRBD1 as D (5 bases). Trimming removed 1 base at V and 1 base at J, with 7 bases between. The CDR3 contains 14 residues. Germline-derived CDR1 and CDR2 are LGHNA and YNFKEQ. CDR3 DNA: TGTGCCAGCAGCCAAGCAGGGTCCCAAGAGACCCAGTACTTC. This codes for CASSQAGSQETQYF.

This clone was recorded a few times. The rearrangement links TRBV7-8 to TRBJ2-3; D might be TRBD1 or TRBD2, each matching 5 bases. CDR1 is SGHVS and CDR2 is FQNEAQ in the germline V gene. V was shortened by 1 base and J by 6 bases, with 11 bases between the two germline ends. CDR3 length: 14 residues. The CDR3 here is CASSLVGVGDTQYF. The DNA for the CDR3 is TGTGCCAGCAGCTTAGTGGGGGTTGGGGATACGCAGTATTTT.

CDR3 loop: CASSTGTEFYEQYF. The CDR3 region has the DNA TGTGCCAGTAGTACCGGGACAGAGTTCTACGAGCAGTACTTC. The chain is built from TRBV19 and TRBJ2-7; 7 bases are shared with TRBD1. With V trimmed by 4 bases and J by 3 bases, 6 bases remained unmatched. CDR1 is LNHDA and CDR2 is SQIVND in the germline V gene (reference sequence). There are 14 residues in the CDR3.

The V call is TRBV5-1, the J call TRBJ1-3; D is unresolved. The CDR3 spans 13 residues. CDR1 and CDR2 from the germline V gene are SGHRS and YFSETQ. V lost 4 bases, J lost 7 bases, and 12 bases lay in between. The CDR3 region is CASSPRTANTIYF. CDR3 sequence (DNA): TGCGCCAGCAGCCCTCGGACGGCGAACACCATATATTTT.

This clone was recorded once. The V gene is TRBV6-1, the J gene TRBJ1-1; no clear D gene. Germline V gene sequence: CDR1 MNHNS, CDR2 SASEGT. The CDR3 has 14 amino acids. V was trimmed by 2 bases and J by 1 base, leaving 8 bases between them. Here the CDR3 reads CASSERSGNTEAFF. The CDR3 nucleotides read TGTGCCAGCAGTGAAAGGTCGGGGAACACTGAAGCTTTCTTT.

The rearrangement uses TRBV10-3 and TRBJ2-5; D is ambiguous. Per the germline V gene, CDR1 is ENHRY and CDR2 is SYGVKD. The CDR3 has 11 amino acids. Trimming pared 2 bases from V and 5 bases from J, leaving 3 bases between. In DNA, the CDR3 is TGTGCCATCAGTGAGAGGGAGACCCAGTACTTC. Encoded protein: CAISERETQYF.

In nucleotides, the CDR3 is TGCGCCAGCAGCTTGTTGGGGGGGCAAGAGACCCAGTACTTC. Its translation: CASSLLGGQETQYF. The rearrangement uses TRBV5-1 and TRBJ2-5; 7 bases are shared with TRBD2. This CDR3 has 14 residues. V lost 1 base and J lost 2; bases outside the gene matches: 2. Germline CDR1 and CDR2: SGHRS and YFSETQ.

V usage is TRBV6-1 and J usage is TRBJ1-2; no definite D call. V shed 1 base and J shed 4 bases, with 10 bases lying between them. Germline CDR1 MNHNS, CDR2 SASEGT. This CDR3 is built from 14 residues. CDR3 amino acids: CASSEGRSIYGYTF. In nucleotides, the CDR3 is TGTGCCAGCAGTGAAGGCAGATCGATCTATGGCTACACCTTC.

The chain uses TRBV29-1 and TRBJ1-1, with TRBD1 identical over 8 bases. This CDR3 has 14 residues. The V segment lost 5 bases and the J segment 5 bases; nucleotides outside the gene matches: 10. Germline values: CDR1 SQVTM, CDR2 ANQGSEA. In DNA, the CDR3 is TGCAGCGTTAGCTTCAGGGGGCGGAAAACTGAAGCTTTCTTT. It yields the protein CSVSFRGRKTEAFF.

V gene TRBV27 combines with J gene TRBJ2-5; a possible D gene is TRBD1 (6 bases). CDR1 is MNHEY and CDR2 is SMNVEV in the germline V gene (reference sequence). V lost 8 bases and J 3 bases, leaving 13 bases between the germline ends. The length of the CDR3 is 13 residues. The CDR3 spells CASQVEGEETQYF. The CDR3 region has the DNA TGTGCCAGCCAGGTCGAGGGGGAAGAGACCCAGTACTTC.

CDR3 in DNA: TGTGCCAGCAGCCCCTCCTACTCCTACGAGCAGTACTTC. Protein sequence: CASSPSYSYEQYF. The V gene is TRBV9, the J gene TRBJ2-7; D remains ambiguous. CDR1 is SGDLS, CDR2 YYNGEE, per germline. V lost 4 bases and J 0 bases, leaving 8 bases between the germline ends. The CDR3 length is 13 residues.

V is TRBV5-1 and J is TRBJ1-2; TRBD1 matches at 7 bases. Germline V gene lookup returns CDR1 SGHRS and CDR2 YFSETQ. The CDR3 extends over 13 amino acids. V shed 4 bases, J shed 6 bases, and the junction held 6 bases outside the gene matches. The CDR3 DNA reads TGCGCCAGCAGCCAAGGGACAGTTGATGGCTACACCTTC. Translating it yields CASSQGTVDGYTF.

V and J are TRBV5-4 and TRBJ2-5; perhaps TRBD1 as D (5 bases). Trimming pared 0 bases from V and 2 bases from J, leaving 11 bases between. The CDR3 sequence is 15 residues long. CDR1 SGHNT and CDR2 YYREEE come from the germline V gene (reference sequence). CDR3 loop: CASSLDSGRQETQYF. The CDR3 nucleotides are TGTGCCAGCAGCTTGGACTCAGGGCGGCAAGAGACCCAGTACTTC.

J is TRBJ2-1 and V is TRBV7-9; 8 bases are shared with TRBD1. This CDR3 is 13 amino acids long. The germline gives CDR1 SEHNR, CDR2 FQNEAQ (reference sequence). V dropped 8 bases and J dropped 7; count of bases not matched to a gene: 7. In DNA form, the CDR3 reads TGTGCCAGCGGTGGACAGGGCTTTAATGAGCAGTTCTTC. This gives the protein CASGGQGFNEQFF.

The chain carries TRBV28 and TRBJ1-5; D unclear. This CDR3 contains 14 residues. Per germline, CDR1 MDHEN and CDR2 SYDVKM. V was shortened by 2 bases and J by 5 bases, with 10 bases between the two germline ends. CDR3 in amino acids: CASSLGRYDQPQHF. In nucleotides, the CDR3 is TGTGCCAGCAGTTTAGGGAGGTACGATCAGCCCCAGCATTTT.

This chain uses TRBV7-9 with TRBJ2-1; 7 bases align to TRBD2. The CDR3 is 14 residues long. Germline-derived CDR1 and CDR2 are SEHNR and FQNEAQ (reference sequence). The ends lost 4 bases at V and 4 bases at J; junction bases unmatched: 4. The DNA of the CDR3 is TGTGCCAGCAGCTCCGGGGGGAGTTACAATGAGCAGTTCTTC. Its translation is CASSSGGSYNEQFF.

This clone is a singleton in its sample. This chain uses TRBV19 with TRBJ1-2, with 7 bases that match TRBD1. This CDR3 comprises 13 residues. V dropped 5 bases and J dropped 5; count of bases not matched to a gene: 5. Germline-derived CDR1 and CDR2 are LNHDA and SQIVND (reference sequence). CDR3: CASSFRGEYGYTF. CDR3 DNA: TGTGCCAGTAGTTTCAGGGGGGAGTATGGCTACACCTTC.

V gene TRBV6-1 combines with J gene TRBJ1-2; 8 nucleotides agree with TRBD1. This CDR3 is built from 13 residues. The germline V gene has CDR1 MNHNS and CDR2 SASEGT. V was pared by 5 bases and J by 5 bases, with 4 bases of the junction left unmatched. In DNA, the CDR3 is TGTGCCAGCAGTTTGGACAGGGAGTATGGCTACACCTTC. This translates into CASSLDREYGYTF.

The genes are TRBV5-6 and TRBJ2-5, with TRBD2 identical over 7 bases. The tail of the sequence fits TRBJ2-7 better, so the J call may be wrong. From germline, CDR1 is SGHDT and CDR2 YYEEEE. The CDR3 is 14 amino acids. CDR3 protein: CASIGRGISYEQYF. The CDR3 bases are TGTGCCAGCATAGGGAGGGGTATTAGCTACGAGCAGTACTTC.

The chain is built from TRBV4-1 and TRBJ2-7; 13 bases map to TRBD2. The CDR3 sequence is 16 residues long. Trimming took 2 bases from V and 5 from J; bases not matched to a gene: 6. The V gene's germline CDR1 is MGHRA and CDR2 YSYEKL. The CDR3 here is CASSQSWTSGGNEQYF. CDR3 coding DNA: TGCGCCAGCAGCCAATCCTGGACTAGCGGGGGTAACGAGCAGTACTTC.

The V gene is TRBV5-1, the J gene TRBJ1-2, with TRBD1 matching over 10 bases. The CDR3 length is 16 residues. Germline V gene lookup returns CDR1 SGHRS and CDR2 YFSETQ. The V gene end was trimmed by 3 bases and the J gene end by 7 bases; junction bases not matched to a gene: 12. The CDR3 loop reads CASSSQSRDRGFGYTF. The CDR3 DNA reads as TGCGCCAGCAGCTCCCAATCCCGGGACAGGGGATTTGGCTACACCTTC.